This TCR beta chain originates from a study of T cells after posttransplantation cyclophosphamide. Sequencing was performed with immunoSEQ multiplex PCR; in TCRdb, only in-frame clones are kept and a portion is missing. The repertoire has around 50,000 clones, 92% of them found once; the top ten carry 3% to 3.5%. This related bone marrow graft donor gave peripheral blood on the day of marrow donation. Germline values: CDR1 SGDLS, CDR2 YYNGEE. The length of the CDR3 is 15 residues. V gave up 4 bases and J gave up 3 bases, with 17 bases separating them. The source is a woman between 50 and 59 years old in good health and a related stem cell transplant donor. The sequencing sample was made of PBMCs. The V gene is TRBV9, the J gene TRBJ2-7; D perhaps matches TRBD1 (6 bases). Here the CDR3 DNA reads TGTGCCAGCAGCCCACAGGGATTTTTCGGCTACGAGCAGTACTTC. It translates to CASSPQGFFGYEQYF.